This T cell receptor (beta chain) was sequenced for a study of blood T cells in healthy people across ages (dated by TCRdb to the mid-2010s). Background for the entire study: In model experiments, template switching captured roughly one uniquely barcoded TCR beta cDNA molecule for every two T cells. Donors of different ages were randomly distributed across sequencing lanes to avoid experimental bias. Donors were grouped into four age groups: young (average roughly 15 years), middle-aged (around 39), aged (around 66) and long-lived (around 82). Two additional independent replicas of 1 million unique cDNA reads from the same blood draw were analyzed for two donors (one aged 18 to 30 and one aged 80 or older). Using deep sequencing normalized with unique cDNA molecular identifiers, the study measured how TCR beta repertoire diversity changes with age.

Results and caveats for the whole study, not just this receptor: The long-lived group showed more naive CD4+ T cells, fewer expanded clones and increased TCR diversity than the aged group, suggesting age selection. As age increased, observed TCR beta diversity per million T cells dropped in a roughly linear way, and a significant reduction was already evident by age 40. Observed TCR beta diversity correlated strongly with the percentage of naive T cells measured by flow cytometry. Estimates of total diversity based on one million sequenced T cells were considered lower bounds and underestimates. Because donor CMV infection status was unknown, age-related changes in expanded clonotypes were potentially confounded. Conclusive comparison of naive and antigen-experienced compartments was prevented by the profiling of bulk unsorted PBMCs.

V sheds 1 base and J sheds 7 bases, leaving 16 bases between their ends. Reading the germline V gene gives CDR1 SGHTA and CDR2 FQGNSA. Its CDR3 holds 15 amino acids, cysteine through phenylalanine. Solely the CDR3 DNA is kept, with 45 bases framed from the first base. On this clonotype itself: The target of this receptor is not known. No base qualities exist here, and no much larger clone lies one base off it.

The donors were roughly 39 Caucasian individuals from Russia, aged roughly 6 to 100 years, who were systemically healthy. Each donor gave approximately 9.4 milliliters of peripheral blood, drawn into EDTA-treated Vacutainer tubes. PBMCs were isolated by Ficoll-Paque density-gradient centrifugation, with at least 7 million obtained per sample. Trizol reagent was used to extract total RNA from the PBMCs, yielding at least 6 micrograms per sample. For every donor, an aliquot of PBMCs went through flow cytometry to measure the percentages of naive CD45RAhigh/CD27high T cells. The receptor library was made with 5' RACE. Data came from an Illumina HiSeq 2500. A second about 7 to 11 cycle PCR used a sample-barcoded 5' primer and a J-beta primer mix. A template-switch 5' adaptor carrying 12 random nucleotides introduced a unique molecular identifier onto each TCR beta cDNA molecule. At least 2.5 million CDR3-containing paired-end reads were obtained from each sample. The Mint cDNA synthesis kit, primed by a TRBC-specific oligonucleotide, was used to synthesize first-strand cDNA from all RNA. Following uracil-DNA glycosylase treatment, all cDNA underwent a first 18-cycle PCR with the universal primers M1SS and BC2_uni_R. In the original analysis: Normalization of each sample was performed by random selection of 1 million high-quality reads, each carrying a distinct molecular identifier. Instead of being binned into consensus sequences, reads that shared molecular identifiers were thrown out. MiTCR, set to a Q25 quality threshold and the strictest error-elimination algorithm, was used for CDR3 identification, clonotype clustering and error correction. Lower-bound total TCR beta diversity was estimated with a nonparametric unseen species model using Euler transformation. The public reads were quality trimmed at Q25 with fastp and then assembled into clones with MiXCR by TCRdb, keeping productive beta chains. Under each unique CDR3 protein, matching rows form one entry showing the most common genes and DNA. The V and J calls here are based on TCRdb, not the publication. The sample includes more than 650,000 distinct CDR3 sequences, with roughly 50% observed a single time. Jointly, the top ten make up about 42% of the sample.

The source material was blood. The sequence is built from TRBV7-2 and TRBJ1-2, with the D gene too uncertain to name. The sequence derives from a man older than 75 in good health. Here the CDR3 is given as CASSLGAGLGCGYTF. The sequenced DNA: TGTGCCAGCAGCTTAGGAGCAGGTCTAGGGTGTGGCTACACCTTC.